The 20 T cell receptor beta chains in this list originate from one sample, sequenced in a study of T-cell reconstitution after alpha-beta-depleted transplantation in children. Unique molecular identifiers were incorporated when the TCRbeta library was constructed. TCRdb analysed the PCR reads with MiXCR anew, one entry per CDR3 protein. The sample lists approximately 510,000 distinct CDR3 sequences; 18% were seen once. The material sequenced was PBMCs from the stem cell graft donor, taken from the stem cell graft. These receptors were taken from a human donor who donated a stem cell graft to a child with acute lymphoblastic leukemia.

DNA of the CDR3: TGCGCCAGCAGCTTGTGGGTTTACGGAGACTACGAGCAGTACTTC. The encoded protein is CASSLWVYGDYEQYF. This rearrangement joins TRBV5-1 to TRBJ2-7; D gene unclear. The CDR3 contains 15 residues. Germline CDR1 is SGHRS and CDR2 is YFSETQ. V lost 1 base and J lost 3, with 14 bases in between.

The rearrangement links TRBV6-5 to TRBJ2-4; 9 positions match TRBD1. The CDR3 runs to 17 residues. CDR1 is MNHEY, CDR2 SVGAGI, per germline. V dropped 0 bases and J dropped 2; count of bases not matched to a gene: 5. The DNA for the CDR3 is TGTGCCAGCAGTTACTCCGGGACAGGGACCCCCAAAAACATTCAGTACTTC. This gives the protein CASSYSGTGTPKNIQYF.

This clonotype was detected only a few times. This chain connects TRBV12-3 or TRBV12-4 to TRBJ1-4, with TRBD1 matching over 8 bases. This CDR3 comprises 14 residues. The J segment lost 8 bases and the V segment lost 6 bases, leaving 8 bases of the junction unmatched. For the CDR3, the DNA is TGTGCCAGCAGCCCTACAGGGGGTCGAGAAAAACTGTTTTTT. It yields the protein CASSPTGGREKLFF.

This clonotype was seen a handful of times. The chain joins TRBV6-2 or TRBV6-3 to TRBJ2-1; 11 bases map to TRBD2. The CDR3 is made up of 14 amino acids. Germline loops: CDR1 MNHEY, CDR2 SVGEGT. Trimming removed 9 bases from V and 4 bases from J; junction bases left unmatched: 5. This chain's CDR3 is CASTSGRGYNEQFF. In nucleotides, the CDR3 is TGTGCCAGTACTAGCGGGAGAGGATACAATGAGCAGTTCTTC.

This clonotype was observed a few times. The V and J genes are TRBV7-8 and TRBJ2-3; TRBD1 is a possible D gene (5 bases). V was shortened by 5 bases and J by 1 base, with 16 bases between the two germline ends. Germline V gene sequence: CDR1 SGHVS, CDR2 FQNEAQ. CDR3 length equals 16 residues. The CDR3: CASSLEVVGGTDTQYF. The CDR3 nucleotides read TGTGCCAGCAGCCTAGAGGTTGTAGGGGGCACAGATACGCAGTATTTT.

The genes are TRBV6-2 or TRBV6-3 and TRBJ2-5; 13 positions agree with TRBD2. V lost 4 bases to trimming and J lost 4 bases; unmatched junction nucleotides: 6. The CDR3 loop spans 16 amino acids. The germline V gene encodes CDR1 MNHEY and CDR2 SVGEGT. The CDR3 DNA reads TGTGCCAGCAGTTGGACTAGCGGGAGAGGCAGAGAGACCCAGTACTTC. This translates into CASSWTSGRGRETQYF.

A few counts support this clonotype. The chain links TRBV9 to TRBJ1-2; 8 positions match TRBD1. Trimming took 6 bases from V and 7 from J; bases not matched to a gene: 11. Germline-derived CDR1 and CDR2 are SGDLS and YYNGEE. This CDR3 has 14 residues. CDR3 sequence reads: CASTDRGSSPGYTF. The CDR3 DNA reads TGTGCCAGCACCGACAGGGGTTCGTCCCCTGGCTACACCTTC. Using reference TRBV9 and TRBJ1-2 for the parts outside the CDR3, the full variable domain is DSGVTQTPKHLITATGQRVTLRCSPRSGDLSVYWYQQSLDQGLQFLIQYYNGEERAKGNILERFSAQQFPDLHSELNLSSLELGDSALYFCASTDRGSSPGYTFGSGTRLTVV.

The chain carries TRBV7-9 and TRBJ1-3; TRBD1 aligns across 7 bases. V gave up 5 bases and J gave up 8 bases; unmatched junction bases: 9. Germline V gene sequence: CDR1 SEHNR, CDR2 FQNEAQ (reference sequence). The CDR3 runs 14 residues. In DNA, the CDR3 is TGTGCCAGCAGCCTACGGACAGGCAGGGACACCATATATTTT. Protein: CASSLRTGRDTIYF.

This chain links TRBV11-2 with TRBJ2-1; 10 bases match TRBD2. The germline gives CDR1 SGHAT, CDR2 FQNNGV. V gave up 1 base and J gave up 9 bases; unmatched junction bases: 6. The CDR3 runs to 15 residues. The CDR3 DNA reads TGTGCCAGCAGCTTAGCCCTAGCGGGAGATGGTGAGCAGTTCTTC. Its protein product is CASSLALAGDGEQFF. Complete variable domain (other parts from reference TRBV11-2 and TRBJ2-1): EAGVAQSPRYKIIEKRQSVAFWCNPISGHATLYWYQQILGQGPKLLIQFQNNGVVDDSQLPKDRFSAERLKGVDSTLKIQPAKLEDSAVYLCASSLALAGDGEQFFGPGTRLTVL.

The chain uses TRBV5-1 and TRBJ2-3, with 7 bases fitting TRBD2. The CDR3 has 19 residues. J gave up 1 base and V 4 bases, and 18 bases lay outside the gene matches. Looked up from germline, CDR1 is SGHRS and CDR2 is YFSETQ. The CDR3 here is CASSPLGPGGGTRTDTQYF. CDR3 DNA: TGCGCCAGCAGCCCCCTCGGACCGGGAGGAGGTACCCGCACAGATACGCAGTATTTT.

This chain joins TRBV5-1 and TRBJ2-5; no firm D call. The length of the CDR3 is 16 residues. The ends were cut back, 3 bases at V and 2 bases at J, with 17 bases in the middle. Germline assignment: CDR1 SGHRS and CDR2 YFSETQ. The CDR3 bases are TGCGCCAGCAGCTCCAATACCGGGTTATTTCAAGAGACCCAGTACTTC. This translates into CASSSNTGLFQETQYF.

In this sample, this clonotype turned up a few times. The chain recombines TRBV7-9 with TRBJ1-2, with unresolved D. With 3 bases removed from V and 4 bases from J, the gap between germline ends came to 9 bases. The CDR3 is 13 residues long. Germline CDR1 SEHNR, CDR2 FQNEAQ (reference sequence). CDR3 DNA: TGTGCCAGCAGCTTTATGGACGCCTATGGCTACACCTTC. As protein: CASSFMDAYGYTF.

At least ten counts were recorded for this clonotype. Written as DNA, the CDR3 is TGTGCCAGCAGGGAAGGACTCTCCTACGAGCAGTACTTC. Its protein product is CASREGLSYEQYF. This chain links TRBV12-3 or TRBV12-4 with TRBJ2-7; D might be TRBD2 (5 bases). The CDR3 covers 13 residues. Between the trimmed V and J ends, which lost 6 bases and 0 bases, there was a span of 9 bases.

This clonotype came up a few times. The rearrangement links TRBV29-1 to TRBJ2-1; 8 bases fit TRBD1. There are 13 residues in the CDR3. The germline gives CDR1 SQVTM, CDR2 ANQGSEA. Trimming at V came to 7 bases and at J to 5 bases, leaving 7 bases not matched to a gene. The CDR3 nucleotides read TGCAGCGCCCGGACAGGGTCCGACAATGAGCAGTTCTTC. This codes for CSARTGSDNEQFF.

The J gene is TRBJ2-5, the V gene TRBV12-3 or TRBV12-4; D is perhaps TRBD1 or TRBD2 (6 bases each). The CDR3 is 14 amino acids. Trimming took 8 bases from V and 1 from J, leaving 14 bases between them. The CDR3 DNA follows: TGTGCCAGCGGGCCCGGGGGCCTCCAAGAGACCCAGTACTTC. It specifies CASGPGGLQETQYF.

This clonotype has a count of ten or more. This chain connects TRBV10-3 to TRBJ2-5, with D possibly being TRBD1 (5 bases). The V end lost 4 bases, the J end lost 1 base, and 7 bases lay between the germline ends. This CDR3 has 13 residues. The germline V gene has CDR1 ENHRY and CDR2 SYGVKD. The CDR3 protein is CAISGTGQETQYF. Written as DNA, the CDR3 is TGTGCCATCAGTGGTACAGGCCAAGAGACCCAGTACTTC.

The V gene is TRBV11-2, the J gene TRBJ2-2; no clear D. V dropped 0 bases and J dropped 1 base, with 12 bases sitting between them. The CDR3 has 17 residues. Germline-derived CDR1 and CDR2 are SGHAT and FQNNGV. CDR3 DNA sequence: TGTGCCAGCAGCTTAGACCCTCCCGCTAGGAACACCGGGGAGCTGTTTTTT. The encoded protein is CASSLDPPARNTGELFF.

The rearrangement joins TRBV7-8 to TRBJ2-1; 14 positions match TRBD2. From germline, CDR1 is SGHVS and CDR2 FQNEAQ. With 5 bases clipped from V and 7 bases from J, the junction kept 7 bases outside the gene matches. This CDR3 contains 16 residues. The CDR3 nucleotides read TGTGCCAGCAGCCCCCAGACTAGCGGGAGGGGAAATGAGCAGTTCTTC. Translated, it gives CASSPQTSGRGNEQFF.

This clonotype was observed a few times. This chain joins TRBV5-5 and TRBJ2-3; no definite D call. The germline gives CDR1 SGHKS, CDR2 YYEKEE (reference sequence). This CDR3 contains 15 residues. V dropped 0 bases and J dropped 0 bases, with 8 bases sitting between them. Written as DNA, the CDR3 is TGTGCCAGCAGCTTGGAGATTTTTAGCACAGATACGCAGTATTTT. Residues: CASSLEIFSTDTQYF.

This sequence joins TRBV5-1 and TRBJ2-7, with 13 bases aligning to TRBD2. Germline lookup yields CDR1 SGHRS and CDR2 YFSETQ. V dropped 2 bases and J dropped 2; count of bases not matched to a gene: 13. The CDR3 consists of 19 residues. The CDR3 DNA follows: TGCGCCAGCAGCTTTCCGATTGGACTAGCGGGGGATCGGGCCTACGAGCAGTACTTC. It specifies CASSFPIGLAGDRAYEQYF.